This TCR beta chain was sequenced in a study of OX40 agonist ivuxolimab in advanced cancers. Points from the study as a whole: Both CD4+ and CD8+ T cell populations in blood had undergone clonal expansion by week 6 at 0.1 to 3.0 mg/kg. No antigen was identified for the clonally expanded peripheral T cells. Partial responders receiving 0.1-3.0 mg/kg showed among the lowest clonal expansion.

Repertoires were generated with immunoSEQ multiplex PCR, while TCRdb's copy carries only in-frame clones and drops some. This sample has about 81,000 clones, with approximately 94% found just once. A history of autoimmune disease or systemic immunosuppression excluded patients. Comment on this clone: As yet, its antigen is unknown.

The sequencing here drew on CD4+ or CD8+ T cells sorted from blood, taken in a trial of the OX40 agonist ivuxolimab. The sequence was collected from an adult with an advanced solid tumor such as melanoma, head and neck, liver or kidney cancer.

CDR3 DNA sequence: TGTGCCAGCAGGCGGGGGGCCGACGAGCAGTACTTC. Translating gives CASRRGADEQYF. The chain is built from TRBV15 and TRBJ2-7; 8 bases are a match to TRBD2. This CDR3 comprises 12 residues. V lost 10 bases and J lost 5; bases outside the gene matches: 7. The V gene's germline CDR1 is LNHNV and CDR2 YYDKDF (reference sequence).